The 32 T cell receptor beta chains given below trace back to one sample, sequenced in a study of cytomegalovirus exposure and HLA in healthy donors. This PCR relied on a set of 60 Vbeta primers and 13 Jbeta primers. Assay used: immunoSEQ multiplex PCR; TCRdb lists only in-frame clones, some missing. This sample has around 130,000 clones, with about 80% found just once. The sample consisted of PBMCs. All receptors come from a young woman in good health and CMV-seronegative.

The J gene is TRBJ1-5, the V gene TRBV5-1, with D possibly being TRBD1 (6 bases). Germline CDR1 SGHRS, CDR2 YFSETQ. The CDR3 length is 15 residues. The germline V and J ends were trimmed by 4 bases and 10 bases, with 21 bases remaining between them. The CDR3 DNA reads as TGCGCCAGCAGCCTGGGGGCAGGGTTGGGACAACCCCAGCATTTT. Residues: CASSLGAGLGQPQHF.

The chain carries TRBV5-6 and TRBJ2-5, with D perhaps matching TRBD1 (5 bases). The V gene's germline CDR1 is SGHDT and CDR2 YYEEEE. V shed 2 bases and J shed 5 bases, with 13 bases lying between them. CDR3 length: 14 residues. The CDR3 loop reads CASSFRPPGETQYF. CDR3 coding DNA: TGTGCCAGCAGCTTTCGGCCGCCAGGGGAGACCCAGTACTTC.

The rearrangement links TRBV4-2 to TRBJ1-1; D unclear. The CDR3 runs to 15 residues. Germline CDR1 is LGHNA and CDR2 is YNFKEQ. The germline V and J ends were trimmed by 0 bases and 1 base, with 9 bases remaining between them. The DNA of the CDR3 is TGTGCCAGCAGCCAAGATTGGGGAGGGAACACTGAAGCTTTCTTT. It specifies CASSQDWGGNTEAFF.

The chain uses TRBV5-1 and TRBJ1-3; TRBD1 is a possible D gene (6 bases). The CDR3 spans 16 residues. Germline V gene lookup returns CDR1 SGHRS and CDR2 YFSETQ. V lost 4 bases and J lost 0, with 14 bases in between. The CDR3 DNA is TGCGCCAGCAGCACAGGGCCCCGCGCCTCTGGAAACACCATATATTTT. Amino acid sequence: CASSTGPRASGNTIYF.

This chain joins TRBV19 and TRBJ1-1; D is possibly TRBD1 (5 bases). Germline V gene lookup returns CDR1 LNHDA and CDR2 SQIVND (reference sequence). This CDR3 is 15 amino acids long. V was clipped by 7 bases and J by 1 base, with 16 bases between them. CDR3 bases: TGTGCCAGTACCTCTCGAGGTAGGGGGAACACTGAAGCTTTCTTT. It is translated as CASTSRGRGNTEAFF.

This clone showed up just a few times. V gene TRBV4-1 combines with J gene TRBJ1-3; D gene uncertain. Germline V gene sequence: CDR1 MGHRA, CDR2 YSYEKL. Trimming removed 4 bases from V and 1 base from J, with 14 bases in between. The CDR3 length is 16 residues. The CDR3 bases are TGCGCCAGCAGCCGCCTAGAAGGTATTTCTGGAAACACCATATATTTT. Its translation: CASSRLEGISGNTIYF.

This sequence joins TRBV5-6 and TRBJ2-6; perhaps TRBD1 as D (5 bases). Germline V lookup: CDR1 SGHDT, CDR2 YYEEEE. The CDR3 is 12 amino acids. V was trimmed by 0 bases and J by 10 bases, leaving 5 bases between them. CDR3 bases: TGTGCCAGCAGCTTGGAGGGGAACGTCCTGACTTTC. It is translated as CASSLEGNVLTF.

The rearrangement uses TRBV5-1 and TRBJ1-3, with D perhaps TRBD1 (5 bases). The V end was cut by 1 base, the J end by 3 bases, with 8 bases between. Germline CDR1 SGHRS, CDR2 YFSETQ. The length of the CDR3 is 14 residues. CDR3 region: CASSLQGVGNTIYF. DNA for the CDR3: TGCGCCAGCAGCTTGCAAGGGGTTGGAAACACCATATATTTT.

J is TRBJ1-2 and V is TRBV5-1; TRBD1 agrees at 11 bases. This CDR3 contains 17 residues. Germline V gives CDR1 SGHRS, CDR2 YFSETQ. J lost 4 bases, V lost 3 bases, and 11 bases had no gene match. The CDR3 nucleotides are TGCGCCAGCAGCTCCCACCCCCGGGACAGGGGGGTCTATGGCTACACCTTC. Protein product: CASSSHPRDRGVYGYTF. The full variable domain, rest sourced from reference TRBV5-1 and TRBJ1-2, is KAGVTQTPRYLIKTRGQQVTLSCSPISGHRSVSWYQQTPGQGLQFLFEYFSETQRNKGNFPGRFSGRQFSNSRSEMNVSTLELGDSALYLCASSSHPRDRGVYGYTFGSGTRLTVV.

This clone was counted a few times. J is TRBJ1-2 and V is TRBV11-2; possibly TRBD1 for D (5 bases). The CDR3 is 13 amino acids. Trimming removed 5 bases at V and 1 base at J, with 8 bases between. Germline assignment: CDR1 SGHAT and CDR2 FQNNGV. The CDR3 reads CASSPDSNYGYTF. The DNA for the CDR3 is TGTGCCAGCAGCCCAGACAGTAACTATGGCTACACCTTC.

The rearrangement uses TRBV7-9 and TRBJ1-2, with TRBD1 identical over 8 bases. The V segment lost 1 base and the J segment 6 bases; nucleotides outside the gene matches: 4. Germline V gives CDR1 SEHNR, CDR2 FQNEAQ (reference sequence). The CDR3 consists of 14 residues. The CDR3 bases are TGTGCCAGCAGCTTAGGACAGGGGCTAAATGGCTACACCTTC. Protein product: CASSLGQGLNGYTF.

The chain joins TRBV5-4 to TRBJ1-2; weak D call: TRBD1 (5 bases). Trimming took 4 bases from V and 8 from J, leaving 15 bases between them. CDR3 length equals 13 residues. CDR1 SGHNT and CDR2 YYREEE come from the germline V gene (reference sequence). CDR3 residues: CASSIGTDEGYTF. DNA of the CDR3: TGTGCCAGCAGCATCGGGACTGACGAAGGCTACACCTTC.

The count of this clone is one. J is TRBJ1-1 and V is TRBV7-3, with no clear D. Per germline, CDR1 SGHTA and CDR2 FQGTGA. V lost 1 base to trimming and J lost 1 base, with 4 bases between them. There are 13 residues in the CDR3. The CDR3 nucleotides read TGTGCCAGCAGCTTAATCTGGAACACTGAAGCTTTCTTT. Protein product: CASSLIWNTEAFF.

The gene calls are TRBV7-9 and TRBJ1-2; D is unresolved. Trimming took off 2 bases at V and 4 bases at J, with 17 bases between the two ends. The CDR3 is made up of 16 amino acids. Germline CDR1 reads SEHNR; CDR2 reads FQNEAQ (reference sequence). The DNA for the CDR3 is TGTGCCAGCAGCTTACCACGTGCCGGACTGATCTATGGCTACACCTTC. Encoded protein: CASSLPRAGLIYGYTF.

J is TRBJ2-5 and V is TRBV5-4; perhaps TRBD2 as D (5 bases). The CDR3 runs to 17 residues. The germline V gene encodes CDR1 SGHNT and CDR2 YYREEE (reference sequence). The V gene lost 4 bases and the J gene lost 3 bases, with 22 bases spanning the gap. The chain's CDR3 is CASSIPQSRDSKETQYF. The DNA of the CDR3 is TGTGCCAGCAGCATACCTCAGAGCCGGGATTCGAAAGAGACCCAGTACTTC.

The rearrangement links TRBV7-6 to TRBJ1-1; 7 positions match TRBD1. CDR1 and CDR2 from the germline V gene are SGHVS and FNYEAQ. The CDR3 sequence is 15 residues long. Losses at the gene ends were 5 bases for V and 4 bases for J; bases not matched to a gene: 10. CDR3 sequence: CASSLIQGLLTEAFF. The DNA for the CDR3 is TGTGCCAGCAGCCTCATACAGGGGTTGCTCACTGAAGCTTTCTTT. Using reference TRBV7-6 and TRBJ1-1 for the parts outside the CDR3, the full variable domain is GAGVSQSPRYKVTKRGQDVALRCDPISGHVSLYWYRQALGQGPEFLTYFNYEAQQDKSGLPNDRFSAERPEGSISTLTIQRTEQRDSAMYRCASSLIQGLLTEAFFGQGTRLTVV.

The gene calls are TRBV5-6 and TRBJ1-2; D is possibly TRBD1 (5 bases). The V end lost 0 bases, the J end lost 2 bases, and 8 bases lay between the germline ends. The CDR3 is made up of 14 amino acids. Germline-derived CDR1 and CDR2 are SGHDT and YYEEEE. CDR3 DNA sequence: TGTGCCAGCAGCTTGGAGCAGGGAAACTATGGCTACACCTTC. It specifies CASSLEQGNYGYTF. Drawing the rest from reference TRBV5-6 and TRBJ1-2, the complete variable domain is DAGVTQSPTHLIKTRGQQVTLRCSPKSGHDTVSWYQQALGQGPQFIFQYYEEEERQRGNFPDRFSGHQFPNYSSELNVNALLLGDSALYLCASSLEQGNYGYTFGSGTRLTVV.

The CDR3 here is CASSFVGTGWEPQHF. The CDR3 coding sequence is TGTGCCAGCAGTTTTGTCGGGACAGGCTGGGAGCCCCAGCATTTT. The chain carries TRBV27 and TRBJ1-5, with 8 bases lining up with TRBD1. Germline V lookup: CDR1 MNHEY, CDR2 SMNVEV (reference sequence). The CDR3 sequence is 15 residues long. Germline trimming cut 3 bases from V and 8 bases from J; bases unmatched to any gene: 9.

The chain combines TRBV29-1 with TRBJ1-1, with a possible D match to TRBD1 (6 bases). The length of the CDR3 is 13 residues. CDR1 is SQVTM, CDR2 ANQGSEA, per germline. V gave up 6 bases and J gave up 1 base, with 12 bases separating them. CDR3 amino acids: CSVRGGSNTEAFF. In nucleotides, the CDR3 is TGCAGCGTCCGTGGGGGCTCGAACACTGAAGCTTTCTTT.

The rearrangement joins TRBV4-2 to TRBJ2-1, with TRBD1 as a possible D gene (6 bases). The CDR3 loop spans 18 amino acids. Trimming pared 0 bases from V and 4 bases from J, leaving 19 bases between. From germline, CDR1 is LGHNA and CDR2 YNFKEQ. For the CDR3, the DNA is TGTGCCAGCAGCCAAGACCCCGGGGTCGGGACAAGTTACAATGAGCAGTTCTTC. Protein sequence: CASSQDPGVGTSYNEQFF.

The V gene is TRBV29-1, the J gene TRBJ2-7, with D unresolved. V lost 1 base to trimming and J lost 0 bases, with 4 bases between them. The length of the CDR3 is 12 residues. CDR1 and CDR2 from the germline V gene are SQVTM and ANQGSEA. In DNA form, the CDR3 reads TGCAGCGTTGAAGTTAGCTCCTACGAGCAGTACTTC. This translates into CSVEVSSYEQYF.

CDR3 sequence reads: CASSPSAGRRADTQYF. CDR3 nucleotide sequence: TGTGCCAGCAGCCCCTCCGCGGGACGGAGGGCAGATACGCAGTATTTT. The chain has TRBV7-9 and TRBJ2-3; possibly TRBD2 for D (6 bases). CDR3 length equals 16 residues. Per the germline V gene, CDR1 is SEHNR and CDR2 is FQNEAQ (reference sequence). Trimming left V 5 bases short and J 4 bases short, with 19 bases between.

In the case of this clone: A junction boundary mismatches the germline segment, possibly from a read error. V usage is TRBV6-5 and J usage is TRBJ2-2; possibly TRBD2 for D (5 bases). This CDR3 comprises 13 residues. Germline V gene lookup returns CDR1 MNHEY and CDR2 SVGAGI. CDR3 nucleotide sequence: TGTGCCAGCAGTAAAGGGTGGACCGGGGAGCTGCTTTTT. Translation: CASSKGWTGELLF.

The V call is TRBV10-1, the J call TRBJ2-3; 8 nucleotides align to TRBD2. The CDR3 consists of 15 residues. Germline CDR1 is WNHNN and CDR2 is SYGVQD (reference sequence). The junction had 5 bases not matched to a gene; V was cut back by 4 bases and J by 2 bases. The CDR3, as DNA: TGCGCCAGCAGTGTAAGCGGGGGAGCCACAGATACGCAGTATTTT. It specifies CASSVSGGATDTQYF.

CDR3 amino acids: CASSLTGYGDQPQHF. CDR3 DNA sequence: TGCGCCAGCAGCTTGACAGGGTACGGCGATCAGCCCCAGCATTTT. The rearrangement joins TRBV5-1 to TRBJ1-5; D possibly corresponds to TRBD1 (6 bases). CDR3 size: 15 residues. V was trimmed by 1 base and J by 5 bases, leaving 13 bases between them. Germline V lookup: CDR1 SGHRS, CDR2 YFSETQ.

This chain links TRBV2 with TRBJ1-1; 8 bases line up with TRBD1. Germline-derived CDR1 and CDR2 are SNHLY and FYNNEI. V lost 6 bases and J lost 5; bases outside the gene matches: 5. The CDR3 has 13 residues. The CDR3 reads CASRGQGRTEAFF. The CDR3 region has the DNA TGTGCCAGCAGAGGACAGGGTAGGACTGAAGCTTTCTTT.

The chain joins TRBV5-5 to TRBJ1-4; 9 bases map to TRBD1. The length of the CDR3 is 15 residues. The ends lost 1 base at V and 7 bases at J; junction bases unmatched: 5. CDR1 and CDR2 from the germline V gene are SGHKS and YYEKEE (reference sequence). As DNA, the CDR3 is TGTGCCAGCAGCTTGAAGCCGGGACAGGGTGAAAAACTGTTTTTT. Translated, it gives CASSLKPGQGEKLFF.

The chain employs TRBV7-3 and TRBJ2-2; D may be TRBD2 (8 bases). Germline assignment: CDR1 SGHTA and CDR2 FQGTGA. V shed 6 bases and J shed 8 bases, with 28 bases lying between them. This CDR3 is built from 18 residues. The CDR3 DNA sequence: TGTGCCAGCAGTCCACTGGGACAGTCCGGGGGGGCCGCGGGGGAGCTGTTTTTT. Translating gives CASSPLGQSGGAAGELFF.

The gene calls are TRBV19 and TRBJ2-2, with 10 bases lining up with TRBD2. Trimming removed 5 bases from V and 5 bases from J; junction bases left unmatched: 5. Germline CDR1 and CDR2: LNHDA and SQIVND (reference sequence). The CDR3 has 15 amino acids. The CDR3 DNA is TGTGCCAGTAGTGCAGGGACTAGCGCAACCGGGGAGCTGTTTTTT. Its protein product is CASSAGTSATGELFF.

This clone was seen just once. The CDR3 reads CSVSLADTTNEKLFF. In DNA form, the CDR3 reads TGCAGCGTCTCGCTGGCGGACACAACTAATGAAAAACTGTTTTTT. This chain uses TRBV29-1 with TRBJ1-4; possible D gene TRBD1, 5 bases. Trimming stripped 6 bases from V and 0 bases from J, with 14 bases between. The germline V gene encodes CDR1 SQVTM and CDR2 ANQGSEA. The CDR3 length is 15 residues. Filled out from reference TRBV29-1 and TRBJ1-4, the complete variable domain reads SAVISQKPSRDICQRGTSLTIQCQVDSQVTMMFWYRQQPGQSLTLIATANQGSEATYESGFVIDKFPISRPNLTFSTLTVSNMSPEDSSIYLCSVSLADTTNEKLFFGSGTQLSVL.

The chain employs TRBV10-3 and TRBJ2-1; 10 positions agree with TRBD2. V dropped 3 bases and J dropped 7; count of bases not matched to a gene: 9. The CDR3 spans 16 residues. Germline loops: CDR1 ENHRY, CDR2 SYGVKD. The CDR3 coding sequence is TGTGCCATCAGTGACCCCGGACTAGCGGCTAGAAATGAGCAGTTCTTC. This gives the protein CAISDPGLAARNEQFF.

In DNA form, the CDR3 reads TGTGCCAGCACCCGGACTAGCGGGAGGGCCCCCGGGGGGAATGAGCAGTTCTTC. Translation: CASTRTSGRAPGGNEQFF. The chain couples TRBV2 to TRBJ2-1; 15 bases line up with TRBD2. The V segment lost 7 bases and the J segment 7 bases; nucleotides outside the gene matches: 14. Germline CDR1 and CDR2: SNHLY and FYNNEI. There are 18 residues in the CDR3.